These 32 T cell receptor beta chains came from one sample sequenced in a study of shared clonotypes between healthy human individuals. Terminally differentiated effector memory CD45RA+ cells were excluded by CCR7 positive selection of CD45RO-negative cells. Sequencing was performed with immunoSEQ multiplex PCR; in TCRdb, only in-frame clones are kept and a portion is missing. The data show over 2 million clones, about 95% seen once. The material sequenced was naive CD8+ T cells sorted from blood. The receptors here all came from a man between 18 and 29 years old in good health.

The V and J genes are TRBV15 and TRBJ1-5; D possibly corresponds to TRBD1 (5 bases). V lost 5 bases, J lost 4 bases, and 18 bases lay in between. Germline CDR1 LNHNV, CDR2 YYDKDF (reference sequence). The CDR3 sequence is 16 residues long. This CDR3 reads CATSQNPEGQNQPQHF. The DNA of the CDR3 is TGTGCCACCAGCCAGAACCCCGAGGGGCAAAATCAGCCCCAGCATTTT.

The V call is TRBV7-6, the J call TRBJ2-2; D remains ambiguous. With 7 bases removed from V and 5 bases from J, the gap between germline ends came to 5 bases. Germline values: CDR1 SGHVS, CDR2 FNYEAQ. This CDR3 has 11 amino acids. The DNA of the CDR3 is TGTGCCAGCACAGATACCGGGGAGCTGTTTTTT. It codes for CASTDTGELFF.

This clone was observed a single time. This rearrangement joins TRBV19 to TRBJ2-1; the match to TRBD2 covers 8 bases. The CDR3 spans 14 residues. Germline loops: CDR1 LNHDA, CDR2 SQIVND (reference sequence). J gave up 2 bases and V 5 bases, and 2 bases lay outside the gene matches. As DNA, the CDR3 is TGTGCCAGTAGTTTAGCGGGAACCTACAATGAGCAGTTCTTC. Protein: CASSLAGTYNEQFF.

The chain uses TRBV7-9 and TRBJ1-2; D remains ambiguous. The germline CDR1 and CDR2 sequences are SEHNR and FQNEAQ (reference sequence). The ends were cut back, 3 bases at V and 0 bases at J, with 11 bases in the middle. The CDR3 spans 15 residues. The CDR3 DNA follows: TGTGCCAGCAGCTTTTACGTAGAGCCTAACTATGGCTACACCTTC. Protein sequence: CASSFYVEPNYGYTF.

In DNA form, the CDR3 reads TGTGCCAGCAGCGTAGATCCCCGCGGCCGAACCTACGAGCAGTACTTC. Its protein product is CASSVDPRGRTYEQYF. The genes are TRBV9 and TRBJ2-7; D is undetermined. Germline V gene sequence: CDR1 SGDLS, CDR2 YYNGEE. The CDR3 is 16 residues long. Between the trimmed V and J ends, which lost 0 bases and 2 bases, there was a span of 15 bases.

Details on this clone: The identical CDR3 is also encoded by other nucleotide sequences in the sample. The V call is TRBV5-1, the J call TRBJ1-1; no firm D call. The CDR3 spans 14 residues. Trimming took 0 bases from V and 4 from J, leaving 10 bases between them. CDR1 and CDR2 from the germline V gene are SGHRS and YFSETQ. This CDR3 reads CASSLVGVGTEAFF. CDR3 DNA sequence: TGCGCCAGCAGCTTGGTCGGGGTGGGCACTGAAGCTTTCTTT.

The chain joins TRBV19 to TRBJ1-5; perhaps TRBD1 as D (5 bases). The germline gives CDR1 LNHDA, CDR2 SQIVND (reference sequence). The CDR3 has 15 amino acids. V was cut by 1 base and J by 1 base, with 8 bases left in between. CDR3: CASSIASGSNQPQHF. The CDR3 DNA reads TGTGCCAGTAGTATAGCTTCAGGGAGCAATCAGCCCCAGCATTTT.

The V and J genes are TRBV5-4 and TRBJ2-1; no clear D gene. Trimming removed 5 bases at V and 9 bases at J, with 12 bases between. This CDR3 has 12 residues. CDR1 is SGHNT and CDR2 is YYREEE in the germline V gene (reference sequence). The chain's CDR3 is CASSYDTPEQFF. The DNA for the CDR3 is TGTGCCAGCAGTTATGACACGCCTGAGCAGTTCTTC.

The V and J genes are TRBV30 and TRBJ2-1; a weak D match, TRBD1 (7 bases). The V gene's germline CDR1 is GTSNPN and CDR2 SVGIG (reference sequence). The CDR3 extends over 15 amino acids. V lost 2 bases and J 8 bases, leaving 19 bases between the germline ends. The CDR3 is CAWSLGQGEVDEQFF. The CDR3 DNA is TGTGCCTGGAGTCTCGGGCAGGGGGAGGTGGATGAGCAGTTCTTC. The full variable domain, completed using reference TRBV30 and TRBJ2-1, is SQTIHQWPATLVQPVGSPLSLECTVEGTSNPNLYWYRQAAGRGLQLLFYSVGIGQISSEVPQNLSASRPQDRQFILSSKKLLLSDSGFYLCAWSLGQGEVDEQFFGPGTRLTVL.

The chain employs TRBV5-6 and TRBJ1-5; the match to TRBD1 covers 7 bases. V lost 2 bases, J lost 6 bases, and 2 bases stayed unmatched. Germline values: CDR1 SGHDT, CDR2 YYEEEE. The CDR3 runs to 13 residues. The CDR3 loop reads CASSFGTAQPQHF. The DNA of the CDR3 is TGTGCCAGCAGCTTTGGGACAGCTCAGCCCCAGCATTTT.

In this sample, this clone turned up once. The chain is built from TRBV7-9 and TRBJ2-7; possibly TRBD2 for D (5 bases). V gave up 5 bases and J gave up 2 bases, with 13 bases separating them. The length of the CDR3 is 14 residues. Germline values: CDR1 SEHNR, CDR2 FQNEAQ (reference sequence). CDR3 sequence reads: CASSAEEVAYEQYF. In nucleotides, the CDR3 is TGTGCCAGCAGCGCGGAGGAGGTCGCCTACGAGCAGTACTTC.

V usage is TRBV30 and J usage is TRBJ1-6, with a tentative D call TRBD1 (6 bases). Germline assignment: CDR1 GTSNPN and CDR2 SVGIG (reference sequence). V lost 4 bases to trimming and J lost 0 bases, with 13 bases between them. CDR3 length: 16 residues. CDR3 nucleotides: TGTGCCTGGACAGGACAGTCGAGCTCCTATAATTCACCCCTCCACTTT. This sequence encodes CAWTGQSSSYNSPLHF.

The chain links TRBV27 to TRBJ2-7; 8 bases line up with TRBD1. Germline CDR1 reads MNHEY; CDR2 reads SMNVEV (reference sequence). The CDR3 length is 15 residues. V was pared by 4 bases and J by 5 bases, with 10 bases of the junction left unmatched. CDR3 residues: CASSWDRTGLDEQYF. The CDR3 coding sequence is TGTGCCAGCAGTTGGGACAGGACAGGGCTGGACGAGCAGTACTTC.

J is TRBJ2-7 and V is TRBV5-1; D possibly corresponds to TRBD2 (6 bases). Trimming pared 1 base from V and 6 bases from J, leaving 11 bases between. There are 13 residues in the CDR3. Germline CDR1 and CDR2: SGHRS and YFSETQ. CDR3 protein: CASSLLEEGEQYF. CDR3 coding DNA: TGCGCCAGCAGCTTGCTCGAGGAGGGCGAGCAGTACTTC.

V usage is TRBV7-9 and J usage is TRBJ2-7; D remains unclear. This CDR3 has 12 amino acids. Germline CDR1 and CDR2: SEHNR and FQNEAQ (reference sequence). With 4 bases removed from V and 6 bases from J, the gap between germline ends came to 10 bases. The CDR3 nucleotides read TGTGCCAGCAGCTCCGGTATAAGCGAGCAGTACTTC. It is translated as CASSSGISEQYF.

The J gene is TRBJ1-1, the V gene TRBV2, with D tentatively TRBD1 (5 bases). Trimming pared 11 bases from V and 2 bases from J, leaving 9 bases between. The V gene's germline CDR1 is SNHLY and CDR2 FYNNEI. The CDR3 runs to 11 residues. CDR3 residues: CAGQGNTEAFF. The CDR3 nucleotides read TGTGCCGGTCAGGGAAACACTGAAGCTTTCTTT.

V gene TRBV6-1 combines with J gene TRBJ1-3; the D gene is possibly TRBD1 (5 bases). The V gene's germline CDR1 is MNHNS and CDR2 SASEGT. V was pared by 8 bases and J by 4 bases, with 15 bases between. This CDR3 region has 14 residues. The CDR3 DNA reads TGTGCCAGCGGCCCTTGGGGGTCCGGAAACACCATATATTTT. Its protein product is CASGPWGSGNTIYF.

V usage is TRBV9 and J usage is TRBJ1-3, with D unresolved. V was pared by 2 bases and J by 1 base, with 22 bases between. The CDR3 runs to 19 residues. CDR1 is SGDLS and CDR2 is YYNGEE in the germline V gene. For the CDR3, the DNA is TGTGCCAGCAGCGTCCTGGACGCTGCCACCGGGGAATCTGGAAACACCATATATTTT. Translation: CASSVLDAATGESGNTIYF.

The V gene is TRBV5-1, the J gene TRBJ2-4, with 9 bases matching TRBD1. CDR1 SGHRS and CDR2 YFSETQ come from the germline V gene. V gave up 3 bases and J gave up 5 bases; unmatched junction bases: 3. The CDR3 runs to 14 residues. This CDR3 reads CASSSDRGENIQYF. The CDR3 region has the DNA TGCGCCAGCAGCTCGGACAGGGGCGAAAACATTCAGTACTTC.

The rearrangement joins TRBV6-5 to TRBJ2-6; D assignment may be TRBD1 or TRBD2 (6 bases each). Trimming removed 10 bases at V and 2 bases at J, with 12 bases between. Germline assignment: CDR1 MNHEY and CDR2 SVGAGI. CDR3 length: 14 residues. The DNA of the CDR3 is TGTGCCACCGACCGGGGGCCTGGGGCCAACGTCCTGACTTTC. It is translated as CATDRGPGANVLTF.

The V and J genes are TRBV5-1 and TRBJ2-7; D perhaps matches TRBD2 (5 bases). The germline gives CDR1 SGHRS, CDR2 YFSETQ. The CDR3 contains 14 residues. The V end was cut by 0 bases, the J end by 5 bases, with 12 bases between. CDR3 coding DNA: TGCGCCAGCAGCTTGGTCGGGGTCCGCGACGAGCAGTACTTC. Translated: CASSLVGVRDEQYF.

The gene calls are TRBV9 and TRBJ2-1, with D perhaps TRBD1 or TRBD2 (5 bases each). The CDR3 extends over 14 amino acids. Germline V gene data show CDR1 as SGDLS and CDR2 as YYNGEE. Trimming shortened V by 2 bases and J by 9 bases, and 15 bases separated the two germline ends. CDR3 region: CASSVQGVGAEQFF. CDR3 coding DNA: TGTGCCAGCAGCGTTCAGGGAGTAGGGGCTGAGCAGTTCTTC.

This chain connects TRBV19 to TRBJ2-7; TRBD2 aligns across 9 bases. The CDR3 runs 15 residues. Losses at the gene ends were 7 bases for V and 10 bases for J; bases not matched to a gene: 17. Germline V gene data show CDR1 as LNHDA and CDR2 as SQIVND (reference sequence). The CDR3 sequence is CASTSGASGIAAQYF. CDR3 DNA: TGTGCCAGTACCTCCGGAGCTAGCGGGATTGCTGCTCAGTACTTC.

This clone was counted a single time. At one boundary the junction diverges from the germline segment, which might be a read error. The CDR3 here is CAGSERGRETQYF. CDR3 DNA sequence: TGTGCCGGCAGTGAACGGGGAAGAGAGACCCAGTACTTC. The J gene is TRBJ2-5, the V gene TRBV6-1; D may be TRBD2 (5 bases). This CDR3 comprises 13 residues. Germline CDR1 reads MNHNS; CDR2 reads SASEGT.

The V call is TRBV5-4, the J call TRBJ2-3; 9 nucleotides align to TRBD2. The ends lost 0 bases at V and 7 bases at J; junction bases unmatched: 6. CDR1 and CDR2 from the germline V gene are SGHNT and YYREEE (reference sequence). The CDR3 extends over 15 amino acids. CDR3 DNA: TGTGCCAGCAGCTTGGTTGAGACTAGCGGACATACGCAGTATTTT. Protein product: CASSLVETSGHTQYF.

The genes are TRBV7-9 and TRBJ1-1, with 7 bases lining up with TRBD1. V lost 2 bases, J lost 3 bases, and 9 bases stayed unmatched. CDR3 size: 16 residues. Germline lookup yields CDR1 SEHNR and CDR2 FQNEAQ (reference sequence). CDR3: CASSLLQGTWDTEAFF. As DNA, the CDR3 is TGTGCCAGCAGCTTACTACAGGGGACATGGGACACTGAAGCTTTCTTT.

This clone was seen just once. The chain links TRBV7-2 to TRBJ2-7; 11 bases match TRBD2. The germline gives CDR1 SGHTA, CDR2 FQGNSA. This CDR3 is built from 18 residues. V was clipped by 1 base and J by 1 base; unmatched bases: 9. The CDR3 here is CASSLVWPSGGLSYEQYF. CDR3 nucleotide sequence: TGTGCCAGCAGCTTAGTGTGGCCTAGCGGGGGGCTTTCCTACGAGCAGTACTTC.

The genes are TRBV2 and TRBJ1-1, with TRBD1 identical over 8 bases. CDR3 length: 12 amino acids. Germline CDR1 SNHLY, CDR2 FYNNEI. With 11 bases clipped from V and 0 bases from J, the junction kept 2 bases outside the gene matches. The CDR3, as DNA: TGTGCCGCGGGACAGGTGAACACTGAAGCTTTCTTT. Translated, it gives CAAGQVNTEAFF.

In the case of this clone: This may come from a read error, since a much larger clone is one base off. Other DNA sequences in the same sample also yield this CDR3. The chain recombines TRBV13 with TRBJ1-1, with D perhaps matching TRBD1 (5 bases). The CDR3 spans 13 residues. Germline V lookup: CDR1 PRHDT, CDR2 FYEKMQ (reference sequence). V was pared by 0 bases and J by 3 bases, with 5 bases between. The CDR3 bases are TGTGCCAGCAGCTTAGGAGGGGACACTGAAGCTTTCTTT. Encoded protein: CASSLGGDTEAFF.

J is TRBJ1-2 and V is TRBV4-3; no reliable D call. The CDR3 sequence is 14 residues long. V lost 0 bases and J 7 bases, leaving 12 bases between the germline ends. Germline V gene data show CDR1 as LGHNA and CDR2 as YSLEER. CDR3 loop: CASSQDVAHFGYTF. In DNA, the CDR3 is TGCGCCAGCAGCCAAGATGTGGCACACTTTGGCTACACCTTC.

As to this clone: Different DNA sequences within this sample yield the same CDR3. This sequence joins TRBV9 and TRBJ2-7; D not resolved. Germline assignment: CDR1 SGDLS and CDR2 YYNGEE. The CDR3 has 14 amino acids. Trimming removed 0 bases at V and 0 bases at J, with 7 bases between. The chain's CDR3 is CASSVGASSYEQYF. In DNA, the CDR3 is TGTGCCAGCAGCGTAGGGGCCAGCTCCTACGAGCAGTACTTC.

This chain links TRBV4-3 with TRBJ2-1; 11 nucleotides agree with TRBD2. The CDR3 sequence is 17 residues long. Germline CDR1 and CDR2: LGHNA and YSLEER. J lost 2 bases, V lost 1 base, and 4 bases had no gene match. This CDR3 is CASSQVLAGGTYNEQFF. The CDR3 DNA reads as TGCGCCAGCAGCCAAGTGCTAGCGGGAGGAACCTACAATGAGCAGTTCTTC.